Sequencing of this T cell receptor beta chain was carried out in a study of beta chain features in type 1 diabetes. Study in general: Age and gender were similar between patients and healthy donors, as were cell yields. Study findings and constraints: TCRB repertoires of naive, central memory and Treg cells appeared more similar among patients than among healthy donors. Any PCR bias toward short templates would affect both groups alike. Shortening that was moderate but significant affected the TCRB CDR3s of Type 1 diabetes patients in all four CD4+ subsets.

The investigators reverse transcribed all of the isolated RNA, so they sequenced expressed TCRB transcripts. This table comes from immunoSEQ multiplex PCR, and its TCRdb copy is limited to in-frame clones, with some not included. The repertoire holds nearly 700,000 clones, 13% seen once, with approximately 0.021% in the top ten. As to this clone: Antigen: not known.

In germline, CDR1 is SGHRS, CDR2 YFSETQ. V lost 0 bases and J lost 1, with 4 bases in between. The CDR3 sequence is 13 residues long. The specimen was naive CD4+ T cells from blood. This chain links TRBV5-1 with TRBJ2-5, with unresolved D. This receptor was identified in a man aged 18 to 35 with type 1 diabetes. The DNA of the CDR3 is TGCGCCAGCAGCTTGGTAGGCCAAGAGACCCAGTACTTC. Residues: CASSLVGQETQYF.